Here is one TCR beta chain with its context. Its specificity is not known. Other DNA sequences in this specimen translate into the identical CDR3. 60 Vbeta and 13 Jbeta primers were used in PCR. Produced via immunoSEQ multiplex PCR; TCRdb's table is partial and in-frame only. The table records around 150,000 clones, approximately 75% of them present only once. The record originates from a study of cytomegalovirus exposure and HLA in healthy donors. Germline V CDR1 and CDR2: GTSNPN, SVGIG (reference sequence). This CDR3 has 15 residues. V dropped 0 bases and J dropped 0 bases, with 11 bases sitting between them. Overall study results and limits: Per a later analysis, HLA-associated TCR beta chains showed more clonal expansion than other, equally common TCR beta chains. The Asian-associated ancestry cluster reportedly had fewer N-insertions than the approximately 630-donor mean in a later analysis.

The J gene is TRBJ1-1, the V gene TRBV30; D unresolved. The TCR sequence derives from a male donor in good health and CMV-seronegative. The sequenced material came from PBMCs. The CDR3 loop is CAWSVGVLMNTEAFF. Written as DNA, the CDR3 is TGTGCCTGGAGTGTAGGAGTCCTTATGAACACTGAAGCTTTCTTT.